The next 8 T cell receptor beta chains were all read from a single sample in a study of T cells in Graves' hyperthyroidism and ophthalmopathy. Regions amplified from RNA transcripts were the TCR beta CDR3 regions. HTBI primers were used for first-round RT-PCR of the TCR CDR3. TCRdb re-analysed the multiplex PCR reads in MiXCR, keeping a single row per CDR3 protein. This sample carries hundreds of thousands of distinct CDR3 sequences, around 20% of them seen once, and the ten largest clones take 16%. What was sequenced was blood. These receptors all stem from a woman in her 50s with Graves' hyperthyroidism that later progressed to Graves' ophthalmopathy.

This clonotype was counted between two and nine times. The chain employs TRBV10-1 and TRBJ1-4, with D unresolved. Trimming pared 5 bases from V and 6 bases from J, leaving 10 bases between. The germline V gene encodes CDR1 WNHNN and CDR2 SYGVQD (reference sequence). The CDR3 spans 13 residues. The CDR3 sequence is CASSSSGHEKLFF. In nucleotides, the CDR3 is TGCGCCAGCAGTTCAAGCGGCCATGAAAAACTGTTTTTT.

This clonotype was observed a handful of times. The V gene is TRBV4-2, the J gene TRBJ2-1; 15 bases fit TRBD2. The germline V gene has CDR1 LGHNA and CDR2 YNFKEQ. The CDR3 is 15 amino acids. V gave up 6 bases and J gave up 6 bases; unmatched junction bases: 3. CDR3 nucleotides: TGTGCCAGCAGACCGGGACTAGCGGGGGGCAATGAGCAGTTCTTC. It translates to CASRPGLAGGNEQFF.

This clonotype was counted many times. The chain combines TRBV5-1 with TRBJ2-1, with D hard to call. Deletions cut 3 bases from V and 0 bases from J, with 10 bases between. This CDR3 is built from 15 residues. From germline, CDR1 is SGHRS and CDR2 YFSETQ. The CDR3 loop is CASSSLLSSYNEQFF. The CDR3 DNA follows: TGCGCCAGCAGCTCCCTACTGAGCTCCTACAATGAGCAGTTCTTC.

The chain joins TRBV4-1 to TRBJ1-5, with D unresolved. Germline CDR1 is MGHRA and CDR2 is YSYEKL. The CDR3 runs 17 residues. Between the trimmed V and J ends, which lost 0 bases and 0 bases, there was a span of 12 bases. The CDR3 reads CASSQDLGLSSNQPQHF. The CDR3 nucleotides read TGCGCCAGCAGCCAAGATTTGGGCCTATCTAGCAATCAGCCCCAGCATTTT.

This clonotype appeared a few times. The CDR3 DNA reads TGTGCCAGCAGCTTAGCGGTAGCCGGGGAGCTGTTTTTT. The encoded protein is CASSLAVAGELFF. This chain connects TRBV11-2 to TRBJ2-2; D ambiguous. Germline-derived CDR1 and CDR2 are SGHAT and FQNNGV. Trimming left V 1 base short and J 6 bases short, with 6 bases between. The CDR3 runs to 13 residues.

This chain connects TRBV6-1 to TRBJ1-4; 10 nucleotides agree with TRBD1. The CDR3 length is 15 residues. V was pared by 2 bases and J by 7 bases, with 4 bases of the junction left unmatched. Germline CDR1 is MNHNS and CDR2 is SASEGT. CDR3 sequence (DNA): TGTGCCAGCAGTGAATGGGGACAGGGGACTGAAAAACTGTTTTTT. It specifies CASSEWGQGTEKLFF.

This rearrangement joins TRBV29-1 to TRBJ1-1; D not certain. Germline CDR1 SQVTM, CDR2 ANQGSEA. This CDR3 comprises 12 residues. The ends were cut back, 4 bases at V and 0 bases at J, with 6 bases in the middle. CDR3 DNA sequence: TGCAGCGTTGCGTCAGTGAACACTGAAGCTTTCTTT. Translation gives CSVASVNTEAFF.

The table lists this clonotype with a few counts. The chain has TRBV7-3 and TRBJ2-7; D ambiguous. The CDR3 is made up of 10 amino acids. Trimming removed 10 bases from V and 3 bases from J, with 7 bases in between. Germline V gives CDR1 SGHTA, CDR2 FQGTGA. This CDR3 reads CAIPFYEQYF. CDR3 in DNA: TGTGCCATTCCCTTCTACGAGCAGTACTTC.